This TCR beta chain was captured by sequencing in a study of T cell repertoires in cytomegalovirus infection (dated by TCRdb to the late 2010s). For context, the study as a whole: Because public TCR beta signatures pointed to carriage of CMV infection together with the matching HLA type, the HLA type of each donor mattered for the analysis.

Looking up the germline V gene (reference sequence) yields CDR1 SGHAT and CDR2 FQDESV. Measured from the cysteine to the phenylalanine, the CDR3 is 16 residues long. Only the CDR3 part of the read is kept: 48 bases, read in frame from the first base. For this chain, trimming is 0 bases at the V end and 7 bases at the J end, and the number of junction bases without a gene match is 9. Data came from an Illumina HiSeq 1500. TCRdb trimmed the raw reads at Q25, called clones with MiXCR and kept productive beta chains. Every distinct CDR3 protein forms one entry, paired with its most common genes and DNA. Within this sample are roughly 150,000 distinct CDR3 sequences, with around a quarter of them counted one time only. The ten most abundant clones make up approximately 10% of the sample. Results and caveats for the whole study, not just this receptor: The ex vivo response was dominated by HLA-C-restricted CMV-specific TCR beta clonotypes, and the single most frequent clonotype in two of eight donors was supplied by these HLA-C-restricted clonotypes. In both this cohort and an independent cohort of 300 to 450 donors, the cumulative frequency of public TCR beta family members distinguished carriers of CMV infection plus the relevant HLA type.

Notes on this clonotype: The clone's antigen remains unknown. No base qualities exist here, and no much larger clone lies one base off it.

The sequenced material came from PBMCs. This receptor was identified in a human donor in good health (CMV status not recorded). Some clones in this sample may be carry-over from other donors' samples. This sequence uses TRBV11-1 and TRBJ2-7; the junction holds 10 bases that match TRBD2. At the DNA level, the sequence is TGTGCCAGCAGCTTAGCGGCCACTAGCGGGATAGGAGAGCAGTACTTC. Translation gives CASSLAATSGIGEQYF.